This T cell receptor (beta chain) is from a study of regulatory T cells in long-lasting Graves disease. This clonotype occurred many times. The target antigen is unknown. Study results and caveats: Results may be inaccurate due to the small sample size.

Arm-PCR of CDR3 regions with iRepertoire HTBI primers generated TCR beta libraries. MiXCR, applied by TCRdb to the multiplex PCR reads, yields one record per CDR3 protein. The data show around 460,000 distinct CDR3 sequences, roughly 21% seen once. Time point: persistent/refractory GD, antithyroid drugs over 5 years with positive TRAb. RNA isolated from PBMCs was used to make the TCR library. Patients came from an endocrinology department in Xi'an, China. The material sequenced was peripheral blood mononuclear cells (PBMCs), taken when the disease was refractory, from a patient treated with antithyroid drugs. The receptor was derived from a female donor with Graves disease.

The CDR3 DNA reads TGTGCCAGCAGCGTAGACAGGGCTGGCACTGAAGCTTTCTTT. It codes for CASSVDRAGTEAFF. V gene TRBV16 combines with J gene TRBJ1-1; TRBD1 matches at 7 bases. The CDR3 loop spans 14 amino acids. After removal of 5 bases from V and 4 bases from J, the junction contained 7 bases not matched to a gene. Germline V lookup: CDR1 KGHSY, CDR2 FQNENV.